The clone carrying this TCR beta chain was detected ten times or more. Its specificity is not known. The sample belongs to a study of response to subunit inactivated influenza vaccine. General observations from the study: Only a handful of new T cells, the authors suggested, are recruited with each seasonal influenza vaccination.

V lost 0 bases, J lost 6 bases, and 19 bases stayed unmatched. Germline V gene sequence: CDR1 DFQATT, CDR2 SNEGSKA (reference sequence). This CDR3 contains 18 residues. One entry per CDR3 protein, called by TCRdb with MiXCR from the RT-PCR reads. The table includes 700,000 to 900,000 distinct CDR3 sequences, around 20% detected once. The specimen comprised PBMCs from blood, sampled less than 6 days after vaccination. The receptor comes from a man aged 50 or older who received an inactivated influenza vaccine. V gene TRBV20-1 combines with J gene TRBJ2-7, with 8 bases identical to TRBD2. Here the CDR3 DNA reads TGCAGTGCTAGAGATTCATCGCTCTATCACAGCGGGAGTTCCGAGCAGTACTTC. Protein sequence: CSARDSSLYHSGSSEQYF.